This is a list of T cell receptor beta chains from one sample in a study of cytomegalovirus exposure and HLA in healthy donors. Here immunoSEQ multiplex PCR was the method, and the copy in TCRdb shows in-frame clones only, minus some. The table includes 150,000 or so clones, less than 80% detected once. The sequencing sample was made of PBMCs. The source of these receptors is a man younger than 45 in good health and CMV-seronegative. The conserved cysteine and the conserved F or W are not part of the CDR3 here. The order of the fields is V gene, J gene, CDR3 protein.

TRBV19	TRBJ2-5	ASSSTGRQETQY
TRBV6-5	TRBJ2-5	ASSQAGGAKTQY
TRBV5-1	TRBJ1-1	ASSLDRSEAF
TRBV5-1	TRBJ2-2	ASSGTGNTGELF
TRBV5-8	TRBJ2-1	ASSFRDRVHSTYNEQF
TRBV5-6	TRBJ1-2	ASTPRRGGYT
TRBV6-5	TRBJ2-1	ASSYGGGYNEQF
TRBV6-6	TRBJ2-3	ASSSRLDTQY
TRBV5-1	TRBJ2-7	ASSPGQALPDYEQY
TRBV7-2	TRBJ2-1	ASSSERGRSYNEQF
TRBV28	TRBJ1-5	ASSSAGGASNQPQH
TRBV20-1	TRBJ2-5	SARYLETQY